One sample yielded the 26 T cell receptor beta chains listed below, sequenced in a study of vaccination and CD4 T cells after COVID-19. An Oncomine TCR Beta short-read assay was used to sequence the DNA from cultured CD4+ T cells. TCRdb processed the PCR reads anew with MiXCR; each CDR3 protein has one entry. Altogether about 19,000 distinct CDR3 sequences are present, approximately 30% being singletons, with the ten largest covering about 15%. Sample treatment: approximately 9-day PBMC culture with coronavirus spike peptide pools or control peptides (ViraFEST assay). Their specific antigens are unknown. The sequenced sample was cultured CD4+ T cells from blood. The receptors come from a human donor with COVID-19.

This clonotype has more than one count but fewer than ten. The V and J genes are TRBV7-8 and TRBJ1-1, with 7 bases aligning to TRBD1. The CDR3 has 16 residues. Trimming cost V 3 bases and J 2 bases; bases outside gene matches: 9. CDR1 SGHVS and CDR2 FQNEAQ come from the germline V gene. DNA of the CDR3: TGTGCCAGCAGCTTGGTAGGGGGACAGAAAAACACTGAAGCTTTCTTT. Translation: CASSLVGGQKNTEAFF. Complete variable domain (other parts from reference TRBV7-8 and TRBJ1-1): GAGVSQSPRYKVAKRGQDVALRCDPISGHVSLFWYQQALGQGPEFLTYFQNEAQLDKSGLPSDRFFAERPEGSVSTLKIQRTQQEDSAVYLCASSLVGGQKNTEAFFGQGTRLTVV.

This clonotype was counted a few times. The CDR3 DNA reads TGTGCCAGTAGCCGGGACGGGACATATGGCTACACCTTC. This translates into CASSRDGTYGYTF. The genes are TRBV19 and TRBJ1-2; tentative D call: TRBD1 (6 bases). The CDR3 covers 13 residues. Germline CDR1 is LNHDA and CDR2 is SQIVND (reference sequence). V dropped 6 bases and J dropped 5 bases, with 13 bases sitting between them.

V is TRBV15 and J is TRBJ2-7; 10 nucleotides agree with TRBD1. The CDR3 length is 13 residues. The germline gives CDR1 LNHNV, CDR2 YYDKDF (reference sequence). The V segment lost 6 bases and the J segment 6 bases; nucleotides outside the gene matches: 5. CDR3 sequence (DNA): TGTGCCACCAGGAGGACAGGGGGAGGCGAGCAGTACTTC. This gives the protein CATRRTGGGEQYF.

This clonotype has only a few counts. This CDR3 reads CASSLAPQGAWDTQYF. DNA of the CDR3: TGTGCCAGCAGCTTAGCGCCACAGGGGGCTTGGGATACGCAGTATTTT. The chain employs TRBV7-9 and TRBJ2-3, with 9 bases lining up with TRBD1. The ends lost 0 bases at V and 6 bases at J; junction bases unmatched: 7. The CDR3 consists of 16 residues. Germline CDR1 SEHNR, CDR2 FQNEAQ (reference sequence). Full variable domain (rest looked up from reference TRBV7-9 and TRBJ2-3): DTGVSQNPRHKITKRGQNVTFRCDPISEHNRLYWYRQTLGQGPEFLTYFQNEAQLEKSRLLSDRFSAERPKGSFSTLEIQRTEQGDSAMYLCASSLAPQGAWDTQYFGPGTRLTVL.

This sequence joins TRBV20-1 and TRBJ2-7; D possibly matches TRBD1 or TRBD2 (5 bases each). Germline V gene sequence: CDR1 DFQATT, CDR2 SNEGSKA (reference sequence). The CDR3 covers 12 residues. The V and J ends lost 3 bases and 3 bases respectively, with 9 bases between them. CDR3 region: CSASGASYEQYF. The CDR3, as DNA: TGCAGTGCTAGCGGGGCCAGCTACGAGCAGTACTTC.

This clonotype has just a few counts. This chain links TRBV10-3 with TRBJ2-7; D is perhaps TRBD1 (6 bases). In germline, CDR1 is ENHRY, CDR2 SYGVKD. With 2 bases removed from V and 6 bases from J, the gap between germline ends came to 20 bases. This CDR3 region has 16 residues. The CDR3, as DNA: TGTGCCATCAGTGAGGCTGCCGGGACACCTAAACCCGAGCAGTACTTC. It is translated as CAISEAAGTPKPEQYF.

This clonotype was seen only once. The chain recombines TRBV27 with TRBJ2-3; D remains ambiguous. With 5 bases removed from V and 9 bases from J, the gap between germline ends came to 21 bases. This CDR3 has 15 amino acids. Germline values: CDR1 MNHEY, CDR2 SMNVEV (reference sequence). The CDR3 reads CASSTGIGAPGTQYF. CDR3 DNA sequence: TGTGCCAGCAGTACCGGAATTGGTGCCCCAGGCACGCAGTATTTT.

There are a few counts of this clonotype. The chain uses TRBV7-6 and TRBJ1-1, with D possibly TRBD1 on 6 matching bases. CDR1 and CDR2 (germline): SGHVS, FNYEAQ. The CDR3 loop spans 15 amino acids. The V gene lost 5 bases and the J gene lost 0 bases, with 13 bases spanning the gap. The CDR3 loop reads CASSRSTGLNTEAFF. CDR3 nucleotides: TGTGCCAGCAGCCGATCGACAGGATTGAACACTGAAGCTTTCTTT.

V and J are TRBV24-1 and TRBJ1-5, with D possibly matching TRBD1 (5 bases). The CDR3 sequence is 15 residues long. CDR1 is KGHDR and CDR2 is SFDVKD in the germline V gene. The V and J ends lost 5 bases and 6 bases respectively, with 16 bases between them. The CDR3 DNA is TGTGCCACCAGTGGAAAAAGGGGAGAAGGTCAGCCCCAGCATTTT. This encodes CATSGKRGEGQPQHF.

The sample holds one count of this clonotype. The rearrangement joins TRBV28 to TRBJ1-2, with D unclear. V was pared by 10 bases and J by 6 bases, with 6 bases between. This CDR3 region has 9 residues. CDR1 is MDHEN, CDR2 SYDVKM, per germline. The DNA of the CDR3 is TGTGCCACCCATAATGGCTACACCTTC. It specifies CATHNGYTF.

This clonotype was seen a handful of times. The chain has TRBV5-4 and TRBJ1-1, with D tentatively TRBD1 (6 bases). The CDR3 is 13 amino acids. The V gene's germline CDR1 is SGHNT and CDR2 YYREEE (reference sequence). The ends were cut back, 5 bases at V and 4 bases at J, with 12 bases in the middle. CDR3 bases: TGTGCCAGCAGGCTGGGGGCAGCCACTGAAGCTTTCTTT. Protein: CASRLGAATEAFF.

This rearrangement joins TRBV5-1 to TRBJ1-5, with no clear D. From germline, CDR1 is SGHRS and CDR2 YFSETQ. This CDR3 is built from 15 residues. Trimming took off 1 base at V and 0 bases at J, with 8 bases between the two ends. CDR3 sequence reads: CASSLSGNSNQPQHF. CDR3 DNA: TGCGCCAGCAGCTTGTCTGGGAATAGCAATCAGCCCCAGCATTTT.

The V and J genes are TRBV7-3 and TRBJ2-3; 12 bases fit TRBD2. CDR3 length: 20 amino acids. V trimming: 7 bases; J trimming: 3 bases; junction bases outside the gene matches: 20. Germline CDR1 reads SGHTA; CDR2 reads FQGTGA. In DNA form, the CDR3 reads TGTGCCAGCACACTAAAGTTAGCTAGCGGGGGGGCGGGCGGAACAGATACGCAGTATTTT. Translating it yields CASTLKLASGGAGGTDTQYF.

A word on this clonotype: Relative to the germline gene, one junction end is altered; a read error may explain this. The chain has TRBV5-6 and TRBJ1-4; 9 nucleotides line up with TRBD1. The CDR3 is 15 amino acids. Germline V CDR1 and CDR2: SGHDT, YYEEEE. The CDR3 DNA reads TGTGCCCGCAGCTTACCGGGACAGGGTAATGAAAAACTGTTTTTT. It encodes CARSLPGQGNEKLFF.

The chain's CDR3 is CASSSGGGGYGYTF. In DNA form, the CDR3 reads TGTGCCAGCAGCTCCGGGGGGGGAGGCTATGGCTACACCTTC. The chain joins TRBV7-2 to TRBJ1-2; tentatively, D is TRBD1 (5 bases). The CDR3 loop spans 14 amino acids. Trimming stripped 4 bases from V and 4 bases from J, with 13 bases between. The V gene's germline CDR1 is SGHTA and CDR2 FQGNSA.

CDR3 DNA: TGTGCCAGCAGTGAACGGACAGGGGTTACTTCACCCCTCCACTTT. Protein sequence: CASSERTGVTSPLHF. The genes are TRBV6-1 and TRBJ1-6; 9 bases line up with TRBD1. V was pared by 2 bases and J by 9 bases, with 5 bases of the junction left unmatched. The CDR3 is made up of 15 amino acids. Per the germline V gene, CDR1 is MNHNS and CDR2 is SASEGT.

The CDR3 reads CASSEAQEYEKLFF. CDR3 DNA: TGTGCCAGCAGTGAAGCGCAGGAGTATGAAAAACTGTTTTTT. V gene TRBV2 combines with J gene TRBJ1-4; D unclear. Germline values: CDR1 SNHLY, CDR2 FYNNEI. The V gene lost 0 bases and the J gene lost 6 bases, with 8 bases spanning the gap. This CDR3 region has 14 residues.

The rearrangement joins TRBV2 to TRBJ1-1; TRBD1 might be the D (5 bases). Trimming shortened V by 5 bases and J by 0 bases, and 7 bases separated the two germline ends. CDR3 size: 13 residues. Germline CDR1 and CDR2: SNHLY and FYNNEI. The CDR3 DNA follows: TGTGCCAGCAGTCAGGACATGAACACTGAAGCTTTCTTT. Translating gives CASSQDMNTEAFF.

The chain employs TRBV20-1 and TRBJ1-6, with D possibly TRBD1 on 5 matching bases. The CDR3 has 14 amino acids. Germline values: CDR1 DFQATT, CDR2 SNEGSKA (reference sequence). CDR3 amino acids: CSGKTEKYNSPLHF. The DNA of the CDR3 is TGCAGCGGCAAGACAGAAAAGTATAATTCACCCCTCCACTTT.

The CDR3: CASSPREAETQYF. CDR3 coding DNA: TGTGCCAGCTCACCGAGGGAAGCGGAGACCCAGTACTTC. The J gene is TRBJ2-5, the V gene TRBV18, with D tentatively TRBD2 (5 bases). Germline-derived CDR1 and CDR2 are KGHSH and LQKENI. The germline V and J ends were trimmed by 3 bases and 5 bases, with 10 bases remaining between them. CDR3 length: 13 amino acids.

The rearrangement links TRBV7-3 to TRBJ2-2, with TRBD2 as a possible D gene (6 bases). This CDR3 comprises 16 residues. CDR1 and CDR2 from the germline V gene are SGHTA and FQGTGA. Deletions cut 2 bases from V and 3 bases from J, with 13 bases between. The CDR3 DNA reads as TGTGCCAGCAGCTTATTGGGGGGTTCGTACACCGGGGAGCTGTTTTTT. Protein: CASSLLGGSYTGELFF.

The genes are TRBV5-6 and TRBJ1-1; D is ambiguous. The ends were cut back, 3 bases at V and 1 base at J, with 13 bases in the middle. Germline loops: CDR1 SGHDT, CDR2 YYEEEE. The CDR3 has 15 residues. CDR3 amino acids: CASSSRFLPNTEAFF. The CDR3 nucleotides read TGTGCCAGCAGCTCGCGTTTCCTACCGAACACTGAAGCTTTCTTT. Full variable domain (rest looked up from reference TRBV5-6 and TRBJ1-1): DAGVTQSPTHLIKTRGQQVTLRCSPKSGHDTVSWYQQALGQGPQFIFQYYEEEERQRGNFPDRFSGHQFPNYSSELNVNALLLGDSALYLCASSSRFLPNTEAFFGQGTRLTVV.

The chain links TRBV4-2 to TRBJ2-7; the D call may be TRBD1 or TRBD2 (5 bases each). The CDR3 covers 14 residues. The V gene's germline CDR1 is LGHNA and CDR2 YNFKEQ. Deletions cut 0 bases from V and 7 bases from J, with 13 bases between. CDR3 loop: CASSQESGLREQYF. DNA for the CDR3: TGTGCCAGCAGCCAAGAGTCGGGGCTGCGAGAGCAGTACTTC.

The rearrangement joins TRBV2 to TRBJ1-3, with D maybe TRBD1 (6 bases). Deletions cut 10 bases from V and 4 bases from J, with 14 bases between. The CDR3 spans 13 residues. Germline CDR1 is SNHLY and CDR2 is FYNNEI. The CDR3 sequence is CATLTGAGNTIYF. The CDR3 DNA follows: TGTGCCACCCTGACAGGAGCAGGAAACACCATATATTTT.

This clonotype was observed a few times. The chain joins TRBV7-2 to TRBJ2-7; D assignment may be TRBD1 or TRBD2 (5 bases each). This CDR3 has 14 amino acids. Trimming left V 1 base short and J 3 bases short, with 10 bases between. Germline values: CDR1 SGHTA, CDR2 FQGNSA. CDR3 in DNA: TGTGCCAGCAGCTTAGGGGCAGGGAGCTACGAGCAGTACTTC. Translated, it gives CASSLGAGSYEQYF.

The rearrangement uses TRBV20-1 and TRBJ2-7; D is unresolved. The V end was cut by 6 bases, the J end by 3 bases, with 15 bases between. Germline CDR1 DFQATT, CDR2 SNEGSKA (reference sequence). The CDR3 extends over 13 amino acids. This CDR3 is CSALDAAFYEQYF. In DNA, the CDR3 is TGCAGTGCCCTTGACGCGGCCTTCTACGAGCAGTACTTC.